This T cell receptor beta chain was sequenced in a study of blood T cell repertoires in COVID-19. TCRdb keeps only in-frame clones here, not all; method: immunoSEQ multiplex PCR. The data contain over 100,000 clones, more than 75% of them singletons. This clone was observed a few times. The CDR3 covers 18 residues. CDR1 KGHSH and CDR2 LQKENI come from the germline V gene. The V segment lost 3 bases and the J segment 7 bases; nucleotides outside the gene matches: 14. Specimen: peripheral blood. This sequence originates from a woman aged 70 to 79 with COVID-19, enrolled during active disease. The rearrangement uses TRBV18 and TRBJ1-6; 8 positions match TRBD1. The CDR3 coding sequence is TGTGCCAGCTCACCTCAATTAAGGGGACAGGCTGGAAATTCACCCCTCCACTTT. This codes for CASSPQLRGQAGNSPLHF.